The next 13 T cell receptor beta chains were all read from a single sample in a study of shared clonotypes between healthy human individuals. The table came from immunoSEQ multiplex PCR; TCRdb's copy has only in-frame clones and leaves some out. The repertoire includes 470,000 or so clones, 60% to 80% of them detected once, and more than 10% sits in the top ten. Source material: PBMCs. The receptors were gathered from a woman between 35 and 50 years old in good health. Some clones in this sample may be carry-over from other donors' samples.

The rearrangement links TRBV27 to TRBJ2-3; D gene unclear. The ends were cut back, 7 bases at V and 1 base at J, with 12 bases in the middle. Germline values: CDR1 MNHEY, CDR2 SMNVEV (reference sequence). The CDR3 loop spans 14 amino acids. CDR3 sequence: CASMSIGGTDTQYF. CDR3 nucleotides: TGTGCCAGCATGTCGATTGGCGGCACAGATACGCAGTATTTT.

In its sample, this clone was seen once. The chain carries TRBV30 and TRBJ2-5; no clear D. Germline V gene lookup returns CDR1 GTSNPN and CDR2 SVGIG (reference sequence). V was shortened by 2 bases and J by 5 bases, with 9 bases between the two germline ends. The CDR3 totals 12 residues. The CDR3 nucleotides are TGTGCCTGGAGTCGAGTCGGCGAGACCCAGTACTTC. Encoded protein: CAWSRVGETQYF.

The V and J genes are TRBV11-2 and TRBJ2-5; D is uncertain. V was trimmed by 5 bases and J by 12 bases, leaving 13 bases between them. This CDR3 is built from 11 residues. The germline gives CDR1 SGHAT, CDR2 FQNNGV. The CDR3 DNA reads TGTGCCAGCAGCCGCTCTGGGATAGAGTACTTC. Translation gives CASSRSGIEYF.

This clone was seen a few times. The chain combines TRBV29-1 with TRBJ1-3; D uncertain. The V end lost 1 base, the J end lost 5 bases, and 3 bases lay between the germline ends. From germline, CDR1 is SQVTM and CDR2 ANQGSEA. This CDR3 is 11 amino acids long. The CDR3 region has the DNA TGCAGCGTTGAAGTGAGAAACACCATATATTTT. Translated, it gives CSVEVRNTIYF.

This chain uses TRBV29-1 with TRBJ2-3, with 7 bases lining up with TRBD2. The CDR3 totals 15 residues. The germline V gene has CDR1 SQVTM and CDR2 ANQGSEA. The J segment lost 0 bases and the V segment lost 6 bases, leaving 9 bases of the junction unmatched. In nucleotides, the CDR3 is TGCAGCGTGACGGGAGGCGACCGTAGCACAGATACGCAGTATTTT. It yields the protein CSVTGGDRSTDTQYF.

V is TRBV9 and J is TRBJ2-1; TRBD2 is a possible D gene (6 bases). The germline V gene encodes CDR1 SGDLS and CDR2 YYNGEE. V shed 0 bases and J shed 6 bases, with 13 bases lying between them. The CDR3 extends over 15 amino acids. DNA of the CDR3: TGTGCCAGCAGCGTAGGAACGGGAGCTCTCAATGAGCAGTTCTTC. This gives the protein CASSVGTGALNEQFF.

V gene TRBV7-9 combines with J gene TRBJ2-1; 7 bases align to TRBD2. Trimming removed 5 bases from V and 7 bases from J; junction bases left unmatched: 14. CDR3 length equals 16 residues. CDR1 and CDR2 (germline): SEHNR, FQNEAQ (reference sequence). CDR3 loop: CASSPVVGEGLNEQFF. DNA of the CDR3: TGTGCCAGCAGCCCAGTGGTAGGGGAGGGCCTAAATGAGCAGTTCTTC.

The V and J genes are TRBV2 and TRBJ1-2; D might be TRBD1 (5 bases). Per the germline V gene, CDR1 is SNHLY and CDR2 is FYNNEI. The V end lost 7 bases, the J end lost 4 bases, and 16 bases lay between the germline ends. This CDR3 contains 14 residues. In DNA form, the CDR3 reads TGTGCCAGCAAGAAGCCGGGGGTGGCCTATGGCTACACCTTC. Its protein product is CASKKPGVAYGYTF.

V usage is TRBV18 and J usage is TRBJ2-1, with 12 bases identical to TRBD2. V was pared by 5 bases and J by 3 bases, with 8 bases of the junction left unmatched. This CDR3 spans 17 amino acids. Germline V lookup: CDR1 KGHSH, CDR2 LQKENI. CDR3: CASSSWTSGTVYNEQFF. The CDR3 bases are TGTGCCAGCTCATCCTGGACTAGCGGGACTGTCTACAATGAGCAGTTCTTC.

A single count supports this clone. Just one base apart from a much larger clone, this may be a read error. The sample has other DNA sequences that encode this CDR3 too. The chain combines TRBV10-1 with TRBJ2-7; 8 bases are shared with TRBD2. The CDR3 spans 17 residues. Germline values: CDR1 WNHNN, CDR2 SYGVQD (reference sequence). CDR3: CASSESTQEAGVHEQYF. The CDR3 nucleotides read TGCGCCAGCAGCGAGTCGACTCAGGAAGCGGGAGTCCACGAGCAGTACTTC.

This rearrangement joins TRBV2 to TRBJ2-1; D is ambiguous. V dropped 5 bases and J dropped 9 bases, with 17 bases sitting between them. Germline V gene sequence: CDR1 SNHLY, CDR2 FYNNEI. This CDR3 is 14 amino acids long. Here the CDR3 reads CASSPRRLSGEQFF. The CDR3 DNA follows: TGTGCCAGCAGTCCTCGTCGCCTCTCTGGTGAGCAGTTCTTC. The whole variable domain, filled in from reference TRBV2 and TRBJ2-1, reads EPEVTQTPSHQVTQMGQEVILRCVPISNHLYFYWYRQILGQKVEFLVSFYNNEISEKSEIFDDQFSVERPDGSNFTLKIRSTKLEDSAMYFCASSPRRLSGEQFFGPGTRLTVL.

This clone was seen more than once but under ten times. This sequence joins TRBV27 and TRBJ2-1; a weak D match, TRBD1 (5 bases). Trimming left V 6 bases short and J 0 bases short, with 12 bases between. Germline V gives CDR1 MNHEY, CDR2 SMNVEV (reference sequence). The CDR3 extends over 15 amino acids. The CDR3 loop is CASRIRTLSYNEQFF. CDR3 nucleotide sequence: TGTGCCAGCAGGATCCGGACACTCTCCTACAATGAGCAGTTCTTC.

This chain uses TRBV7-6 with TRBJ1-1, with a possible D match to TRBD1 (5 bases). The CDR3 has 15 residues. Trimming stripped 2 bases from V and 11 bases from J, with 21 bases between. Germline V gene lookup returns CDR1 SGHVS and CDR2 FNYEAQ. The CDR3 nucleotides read TGTGCCAGCAGCTTAATAAGGGGCAGATTGGAACGGGCTTTCTTT. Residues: CASSLIRGRLERAFF.